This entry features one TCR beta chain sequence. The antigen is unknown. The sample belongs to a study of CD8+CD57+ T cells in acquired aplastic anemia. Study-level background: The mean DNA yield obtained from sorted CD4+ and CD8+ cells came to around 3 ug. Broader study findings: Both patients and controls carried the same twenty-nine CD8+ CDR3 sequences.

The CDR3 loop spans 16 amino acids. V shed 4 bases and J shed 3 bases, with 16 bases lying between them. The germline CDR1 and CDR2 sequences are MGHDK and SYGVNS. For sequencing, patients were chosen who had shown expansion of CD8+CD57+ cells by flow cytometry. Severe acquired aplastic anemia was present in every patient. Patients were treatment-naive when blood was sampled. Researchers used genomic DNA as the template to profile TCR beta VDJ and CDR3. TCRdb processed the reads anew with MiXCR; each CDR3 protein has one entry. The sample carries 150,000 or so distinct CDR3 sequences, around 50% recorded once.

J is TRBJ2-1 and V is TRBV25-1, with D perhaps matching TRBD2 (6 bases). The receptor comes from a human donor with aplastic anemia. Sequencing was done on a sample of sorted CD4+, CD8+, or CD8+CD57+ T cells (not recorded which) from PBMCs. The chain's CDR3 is CASSGLPLAVYNEQFF. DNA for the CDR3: TGTGCCAGCAGTGGCCTACCACTAGCAGTCTACAATGAGCAGTTCTTC.